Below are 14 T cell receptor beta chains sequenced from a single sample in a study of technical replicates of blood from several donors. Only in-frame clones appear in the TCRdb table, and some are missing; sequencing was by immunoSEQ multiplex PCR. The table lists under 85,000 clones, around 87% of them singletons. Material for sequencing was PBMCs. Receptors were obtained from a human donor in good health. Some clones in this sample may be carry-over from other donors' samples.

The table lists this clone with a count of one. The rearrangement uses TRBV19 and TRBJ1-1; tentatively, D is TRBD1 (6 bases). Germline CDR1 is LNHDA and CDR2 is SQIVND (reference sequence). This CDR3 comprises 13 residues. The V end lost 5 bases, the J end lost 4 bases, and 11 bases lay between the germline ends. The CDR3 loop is CASSAKGGTEAFF. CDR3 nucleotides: TGTGCCAGTAGTGCGAAAGGGGGCACTGAAGCTTTCTTT.

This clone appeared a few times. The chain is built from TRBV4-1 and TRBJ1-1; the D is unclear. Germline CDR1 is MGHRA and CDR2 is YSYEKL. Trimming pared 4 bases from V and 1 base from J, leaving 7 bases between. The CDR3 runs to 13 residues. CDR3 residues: CASSLSGNTEAFF. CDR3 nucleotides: TGCGCCAGCAGCCTTTCAGGGAACACTGAAGCTTTCTTT.

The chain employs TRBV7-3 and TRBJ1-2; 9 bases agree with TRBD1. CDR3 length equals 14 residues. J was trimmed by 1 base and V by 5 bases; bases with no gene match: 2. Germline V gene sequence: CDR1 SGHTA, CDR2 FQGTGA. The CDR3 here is CASSAGQGNYGYTF. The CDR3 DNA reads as TGTGCCAGCAGCGCGGGACAGGGTAACTATGGCTACACCTTC.

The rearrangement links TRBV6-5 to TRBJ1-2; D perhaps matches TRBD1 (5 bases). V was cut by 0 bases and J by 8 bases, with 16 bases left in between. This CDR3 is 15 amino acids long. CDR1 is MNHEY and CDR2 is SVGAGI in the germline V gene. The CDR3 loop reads CASSYSFQGARGYTF. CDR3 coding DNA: TGTGCCAGCAGTTACTCGTTTCAAGGGGCAAGAGGCTACACCTTC.

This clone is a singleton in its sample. In DNA form, the CDR3 reads TGTGCCAGCAGCCCAGACAGACTTAGTGGCTACACCTTC. Translation gives CASSPDRLSGYTF. The rearrangement links TRBV11-1 to TRBJ1-2, with D possibly being TRBD1 (5 bases). This CDR3 contains 13 residues. Trimming left V 5 bases short and J 7 bases short, with 14 bases between. Germline CDR1 reads SGHAT; CDR2 reads FQDESV (reference sequence).

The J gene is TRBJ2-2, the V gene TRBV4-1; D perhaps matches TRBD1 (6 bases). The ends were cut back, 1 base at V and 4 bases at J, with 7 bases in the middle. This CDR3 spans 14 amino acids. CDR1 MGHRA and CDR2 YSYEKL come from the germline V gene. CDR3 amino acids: CASSQGGGTGELFF. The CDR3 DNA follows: TGCGCCAGCAGCCAAGGAGGGGGCACCGGGGAGCTGTTTTTT.

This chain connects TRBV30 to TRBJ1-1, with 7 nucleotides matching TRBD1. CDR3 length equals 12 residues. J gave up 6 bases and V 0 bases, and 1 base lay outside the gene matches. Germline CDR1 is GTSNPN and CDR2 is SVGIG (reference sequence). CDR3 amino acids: CAWSVGTAEAFF. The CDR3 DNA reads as TGTGCCTGGAGTGTAGGGACAGCTGAAGCTTTCTTT.

Here the CDR3 reads CASSLKAGSVNTIYF. As DNA, the CDR3 is TGTGCCAGCAGCTTAAAGGCAGGGTCGGTAAACACCATATATTTT. The rearrangement uses TRBV7-9 and TRBJ1-3; weak D call: TRBD1 (5 bases). Germline CDR1 reads SEHNR; CDR2 reads FQNEAQ (reference sequence). The CDR3 sequence is 15 residues long. The V end was cut by 2 bases, the J end by 6 bases, with 14 bases between.

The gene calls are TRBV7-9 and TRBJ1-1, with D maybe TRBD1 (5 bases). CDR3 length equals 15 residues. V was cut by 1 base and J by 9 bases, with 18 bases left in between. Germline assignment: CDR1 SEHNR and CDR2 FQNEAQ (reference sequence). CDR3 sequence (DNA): TGTGCCAGCAGCTTAGAGTTCCAGACAGCCAGCAAAGCTTTCTTT. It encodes CASSLEFQTASKAFF.

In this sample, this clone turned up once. For the CDR3, the DNA is TGCGCCAGCAGTCAAAATACTTCACTTCCTAGCGAGTATACGGTCACAGATACGCAGTATTTT. This codes for CASSQNTSLPSEYTVTDTQYF. The J gene is TRBJ2-3, the V gene TRBV23-1, with D maybe TRBD2 (6 bases). TRBV23-1 is assigned to the ORF class and has an uncertain function. V was trimmed by 2 bases and J by 2 bases, leaving 29 bases between them. The CDR3 totals 21 residues.

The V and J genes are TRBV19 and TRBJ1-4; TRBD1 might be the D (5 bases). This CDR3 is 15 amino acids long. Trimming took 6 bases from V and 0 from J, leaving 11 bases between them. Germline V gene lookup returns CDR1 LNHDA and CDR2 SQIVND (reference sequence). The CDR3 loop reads CASSPGGTTNEKLFF. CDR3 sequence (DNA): TGTGCCAGTAGCCCCGGGGGAACAACTAATGAAAAACTGTTTTTT.

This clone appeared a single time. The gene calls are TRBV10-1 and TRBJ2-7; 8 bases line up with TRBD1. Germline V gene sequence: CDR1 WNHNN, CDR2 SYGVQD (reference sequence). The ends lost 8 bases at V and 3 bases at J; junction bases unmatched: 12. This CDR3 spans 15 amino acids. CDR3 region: CASSRSDRDLYEQYF. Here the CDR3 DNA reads TGCGCCAGCTCCAGATCGGACAGGGATCTCTACGAGCAGTACTTC.

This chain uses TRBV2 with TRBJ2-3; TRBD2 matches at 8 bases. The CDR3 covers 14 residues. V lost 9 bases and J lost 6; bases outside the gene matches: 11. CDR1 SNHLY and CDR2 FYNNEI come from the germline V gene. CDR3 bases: TGTGCCAGTGGCGAACTAGCGGTTTTTGATACGCAGTATTTT. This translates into CASGELAVFDTQYF.

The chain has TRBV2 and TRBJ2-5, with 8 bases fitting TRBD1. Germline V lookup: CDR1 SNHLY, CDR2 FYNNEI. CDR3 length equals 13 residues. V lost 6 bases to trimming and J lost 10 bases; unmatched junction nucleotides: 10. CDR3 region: CASRIKQGVDQYF. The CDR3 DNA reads TGTGCCAGCAGAATTAAACAGGGGGTTGACCAGTACTTC. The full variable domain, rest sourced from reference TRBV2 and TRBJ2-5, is EPEVTQTPSHQVTQMGQEVILRCVPISNHLYFYWYRQILGQKVEFLVSFYNNEISEKSEIFDDQFSVERPDGSNFTLKIRSTKLEDSAMYFCASRIKQGVDQYFGPGTRLLVL.